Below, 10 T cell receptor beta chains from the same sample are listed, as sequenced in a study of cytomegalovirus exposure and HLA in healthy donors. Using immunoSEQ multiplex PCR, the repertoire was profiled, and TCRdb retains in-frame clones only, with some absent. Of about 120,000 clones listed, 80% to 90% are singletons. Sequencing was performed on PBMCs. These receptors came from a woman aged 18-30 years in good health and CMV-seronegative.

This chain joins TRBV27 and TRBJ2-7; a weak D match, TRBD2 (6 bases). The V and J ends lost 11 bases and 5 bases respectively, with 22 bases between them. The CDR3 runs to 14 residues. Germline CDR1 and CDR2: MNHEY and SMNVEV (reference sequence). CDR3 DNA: TGTGCCGCGGGGAAGGCAGGACGGGTACACGAGCAGTACTTC. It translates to CAAGKAGRVHEQYF.

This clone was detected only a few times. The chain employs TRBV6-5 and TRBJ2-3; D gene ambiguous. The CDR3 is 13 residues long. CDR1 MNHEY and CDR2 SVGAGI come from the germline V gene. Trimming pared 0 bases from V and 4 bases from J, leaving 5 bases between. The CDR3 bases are TGTGCCAGCAGTTACTCGAGTTCAGATACGCAGTATTTT. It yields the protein CASSYSSSDTQYF.

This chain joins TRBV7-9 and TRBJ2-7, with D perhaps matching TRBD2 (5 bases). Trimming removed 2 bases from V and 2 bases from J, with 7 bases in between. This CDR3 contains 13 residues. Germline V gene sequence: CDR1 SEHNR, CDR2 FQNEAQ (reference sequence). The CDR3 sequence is CASSLIGTYEQYF. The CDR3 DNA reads TGTGCCAGCAGCTTAATCGGGACCTACGAGCAGTACTTC.

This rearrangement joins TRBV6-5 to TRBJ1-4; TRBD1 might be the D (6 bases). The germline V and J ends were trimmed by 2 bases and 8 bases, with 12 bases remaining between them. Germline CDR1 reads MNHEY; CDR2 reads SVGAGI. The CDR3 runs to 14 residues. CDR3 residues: CASSYGQLGEKLFF. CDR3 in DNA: TGTGCCAGCAGTTACGGACAGCTGGGGGAAAAACTGTTTTTT.

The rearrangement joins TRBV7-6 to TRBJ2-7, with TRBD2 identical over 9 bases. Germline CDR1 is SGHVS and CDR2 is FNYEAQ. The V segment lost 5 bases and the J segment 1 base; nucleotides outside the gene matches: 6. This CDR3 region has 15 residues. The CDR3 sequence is CASSPAGGQSYEQYF. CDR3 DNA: TGTGCCAGCAGCCCAGCGGGAGGACAGTCCTACGAGCAGTACTTC. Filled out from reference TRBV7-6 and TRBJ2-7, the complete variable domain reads GAGVSQSPRYKVTKRGQDVALRCDPISGHVSLYWYRQALGQGPEFLTYFNYEAQQDKSGLPNDRFSAERPEGSISTLTIQRTEQRDSAMYRCASSPAGGQSYEQYFGPGTRLTVT.

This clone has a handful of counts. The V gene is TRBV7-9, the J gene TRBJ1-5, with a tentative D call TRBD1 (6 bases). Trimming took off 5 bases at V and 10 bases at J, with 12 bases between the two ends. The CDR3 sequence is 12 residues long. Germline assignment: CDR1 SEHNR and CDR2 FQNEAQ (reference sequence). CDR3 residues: CASSGGGGPQHF. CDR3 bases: TGTGCCAGCAGCGGGGGTGGGGGCCCCCAGCATTTT.

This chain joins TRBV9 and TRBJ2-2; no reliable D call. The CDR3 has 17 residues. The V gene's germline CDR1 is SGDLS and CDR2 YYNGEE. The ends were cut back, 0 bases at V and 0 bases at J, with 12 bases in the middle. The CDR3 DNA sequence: TGTGCCAGCAGCGTAGCTACTATGAATTCGAACACCGGGGAGCTGTTTTTT. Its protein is CASSVATMNSNTGELFF.

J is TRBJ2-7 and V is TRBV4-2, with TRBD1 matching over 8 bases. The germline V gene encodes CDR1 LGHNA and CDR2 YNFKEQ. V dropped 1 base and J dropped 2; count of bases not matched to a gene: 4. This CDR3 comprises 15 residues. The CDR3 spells CASSQVETGAYEQYF. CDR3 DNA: TGTGCCAGCAGCCAAGTCGAGACAGGGGCCTACGAGCAGTACTTC.

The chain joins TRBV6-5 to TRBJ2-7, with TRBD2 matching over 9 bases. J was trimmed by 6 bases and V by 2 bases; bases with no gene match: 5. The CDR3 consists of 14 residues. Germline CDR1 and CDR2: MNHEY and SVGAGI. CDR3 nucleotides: TGTGCCAGCAGTTACGGGCTAGCGGGATCCGAGCAGTACTTC. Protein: CASSYGLAGSEQYF.

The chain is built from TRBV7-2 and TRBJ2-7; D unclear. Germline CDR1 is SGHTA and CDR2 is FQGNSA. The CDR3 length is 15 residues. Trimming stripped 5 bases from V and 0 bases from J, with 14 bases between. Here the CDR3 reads CASSDGRYPSYEQYF. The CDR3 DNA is TGTGCCAGCAGCGATGGTCGGTACCCCTCCTACGAGCAGTACTTC.